These 28 T cell receptor beta chains were all obtained from the same sample, sequenced in a study of siplizumab effects on memory and regulatory T cells. Only in-frame clones appear in the TCRdb table, and some are missing; sequencing was by immunoSEQ multiplex PCR. The data show more than 45,000 clones, roughly 97% seen once. Specimen: naive CD4+ T cells sorted from blood. These TCRs come from a human donor in good health.

V and J are TRBV5-1 and TRBJ2-7; tentatively, D is TRBD1 (5 bases). This CDR3 is 16 amino acids long. V lost 0 bases and J 2 bases, leaving 15 bases between the germline ends. Germline V gene sequence: CDR1 SGHRS, CDR2 YFSETQ. The CDR3 is CASSLGAKGAAYEQYF. As DNA, the CDR3 is TGCGCCAGCAGCTTGGGTGCGAAAGGGGCAGCCTACGAGCAGTACTTC.

The chain has TRBV9 and TRBJ1-6, with 8 bases matching TRBD1. Germline assignment: CDR1 SGDLS and CDR2 YYNGEE. Germline trimming cut 2 bases from V and 7 bases from J; bases unmatched to any gene: 8. This CDR3 comprises 16 residues. CDR3 DNA: TGTGCCAGCAGCGTCGGCAGGGGGCTGAGAAATTCACCCCTCCACTTT. Its protein product is CASSVGRGLRNSPLHF.

The CDR3 sequence is CASSPTGNVEQFF. CDR3 coding DNA: TGTGCCAGCTCACCTACGGGGAACGTCGAGCAGTTCTTC. The chain joins TRBV18 to TRBJ2-1, with D tentatively TRBD2 (5 bases). V was cut by 3 bases and J by 10 bases, with 13 bases left in between. The CDR3 spans 13 residues. Germline CDR1 and CDR2: KGHSH and LQKENI.

The chain carries TRBV21-1 and TRBJ1-5. TRBV21-1 is classified as a pseudogene. The CDR3 has 15 residues. The CDR3 here is CASSFPRTTNQPQHF. CDR3 sequence (DNA): TGTGCCAGCAGCTTCCCCAGGACTACGAACCAGCCCCAGCATTTT.

The CDR3 sequence: CASSLAGTSGRETQYF. In DNA form, the CDR3 reads TGCGCCAGCAGCTTGGCCGGGACTAGCGGGAGAGAGACCCAGTACTTC. J is TRBJ2-5 and V is TRBV5-1, with 14 bases fitting TRBD2. The germline V gene has CDR1 SGHRS and CDR2 YFSETQ. CDR3 length: 16 amino acids. V dropped 0 bases and J dropped 4; count of bases not matched to a gene: 2.

The chain carries TRBV4-2 and TRBJ1-1; no firm D call. Between the trimmed V and J ends, which lost 4 bases and 1 base, there was a span of 7 bases. Germline lookup yields CDR1 LGHNA and CDR2 YNFKEQ. The CDR3 is made up of 13 amino acids. In DNA, the CDR3 is TGTGCCAGCAGCCCCCCGCGGAACACTGAAGCTTTCTTT. Its translation is CASSPPRNTEAFF.

This chain uses TRBV2 with TRBJ2-1; D is perhaps TRBD1 or TRBD2 (5 bases each). Trimming removed 6 bases from V and 7 bases from J, with 16 bases in between. CDR1 SNHLY and CDR2 FYNNEI come from the germline V gene. There are 14 residues in the CDR3. This chain's CDR3 is CASSLTRGPNEQFF. The CDR3 DNA reads TGTGCCAGCAGCCTAACCCGGGGCCCTAATGAGCAGTTCTTC.

This clone is a singleton in its sample. At one end the junction does not follow the germline gene, possibly because of a read error. This sequence joins TRBV30 and TRBJ2-5, with D tentatively TRBD1 (5 bases). Germline-derived CDR1 and CDR2 are GTSNPN and SVGIG (reference sequence). This CDR3 contains 14 residues. CDR3 sequence: CAWSAPRVQETQYF. The DNA of the CDR3 is TGTGCCTGGAGTGCCCCCAGGGTTCAAGAAACCCAGTACTTC.

The chain links TRBV5-1 to TRBJ2-3; 10 positions match TRBD1. Germline trimming cut 4 bases from V and 6 bases from J; bases unmatched to any gene: 5. The CDR3 spans 14 residues. Germline V lookup: CDR1 SGHRS, CDR2 YFSETQ. This chain's CDR3 is CASSPGTGEDTQYF. The CDR3 DNA reads as TGCGCCAGCAGCCCGGGGACAGGGGAGGATACGCAGTATTTT.

This rearrangement joins TRBV6-1 to TRBJ2-1; 12 bases are a match to TRBD2. Germline loops: CDR1 MNHNS, CDR2 SASEGT. CDR3 length equals 15 residues. The V segment lost 5 bases and the J segment 9 bases; nucleotides outside the gene matches: 8. The CDR3 spells CASSTLAGGPSEQFF. CDR3 nucleotides: TGTGCCAGCAGTACTCTAGCGGGAGGGCCAAGTGAGCAGTTCTTC.

The V and J genes are TRBV18 and TRBJ2-2; unclear D gene. Germline V lookup: CDR1 KGHSH, CDR2 LQKENI. Trimming left V 5 bases short and J 5 bases short, with 15 bases between. The CDR3 is 15 residues long. DNA of the CDR3: TGTGCCAGCTCAGGTTGGCAGGCGAGAACCGGGGAGCTGTTTTTT. This encodes CASSGWQARTGELFF.

The rearrangement joins TRBV2 to TRBJ1-2, with 9 positions matching TRBD1. Germline V gene sequence: CDR1 SNHLY, CDR2 FYNNEI. V lost 7 bases to trimming and J lost 4 bases; unmatched junction nucleotides: 13. This CDR3 comprises 16 residues. The CDR3 coding sequence is TGTGCCAGCATCCCCAGGACAGGGGAGGTAGGCTATGGCTACACCTTC. Protein product: CASIPRTGEVGYGYTF.

The chain is built from TRBV7-9 and TRBJ1-2; D not resolved. The CDR3 is 13 amino acids. Per germline, CDR1 SEHNR and CDR2 FQNEAQ (reference sequence). Trimming took 1 base from V and 8 from J, leaving 11 bases between them. This CDR3 reads CASSLGTPSGYTF. CDR3 DNA: TGTGCCAGCAGCTTAGGGACGCCATCCGGCTACACCTTC. The entire variable domain, with the rest obtained from reference TRBV7-9 and TRBJ1-2, is as follows: DTGVSQNPRHKITKRGQNVTFRCDPISEHNRLYWYRQTLGQGPEFLTYFQNEAQLEKSRLLSDRFSAERPKGSFSTLEIQRTEQGDSAMYLCASSLGTPSGYTFGSGTRLTVV.

The chain carries TRBV7-2 and TRBJ1-4; 11 bases align to TRBD1. The J segment lost 8 bases and the V segment lost 3 bases, leaving 5 bases of the junction unmatched. CDR1 and CDR2 (germline): SGHTA, FQGNSA. The CDR3 has 15 amino acids. CDR3 loop: CASSFRTGGGEKLFF. As DNA, the CDR3 is TGTGCCAGCAGCTTTCGGACAGGGGGCGGAGAAAAACTGTTTTTT. Full variable domain (missing parts from reference TRBV7-2 and TRBJ1-4): GAGVSQSPSNKVTEKGKDVELRCDPISGHTALYWYRQSLGQGLEFLIYFQGNSAPDKSGLPSDRFSAERTGGSVSTLTIQRTQQEDSAVYLCASSFRTGGGEKLFFGSGTQLSVL.

This chain links TRBV12-5 with TRBJ2-5; no reliable D call. CDR1 and CDR2 (germline): LGHNT, FRNRAP. The CDR3 is 11 residues long. Between the trimmed V and J ends, which lost 1 base and 10 bases, there was a span of 7 bases. Here the CDR3 reads CASGLGRDQYF. Here the CDR3 DNA reads TGTGCTAGTGGTTTGGGCCGTGACCAGTACTTC. The complete variable domain, with remaining parts taken from reference TRBV12-5 and TRBJ2-5, reads DARVTQTPRHKVTEMGQEVTMRCQPILGHNTVFWYRQTMMQGLELLAYFRNRAPLDDSGMPKDRFSAEMPDATLATLKIQPSEPRDSAVYFCASGLGRDQYFGPGTRLLVL.

The chain employs TRBV5-1 and TRBJ2-3, with 13 bases matching TRBD2. With V trimmed by 4 bases and J by 0 bases, 2 bases remained unmatched. The CDR3 is 16 amino acids. Germline lookup yields CDR1 SGHRS and CDR2 YFSETQ. CDR3: CASSKGLAGSTDTQYF. As DNA, the CDR3 is TGCGCCAGCAGCAAGGGACTAGCGGGAAGCACAGATACGCAGTATTTT.

The chain joins TRBV27 to TRBJ2-1, with D perhaps TRBD2 (6 bases). This CDR3 contains 17 residues. The germline V gene has CDR1 MNHEY and CDR2 SMNVEV (reference sequence). V was trimmed by 0 bases and J by 3 bases, leaving 15 bases between them. The CDR3 loop reads CASSLSMAGLLYNEQFF. The CDR3 DNA reads as TGTGCCAGCAGTTTATCGATGGCGGGGCTACTCTACAATGAGCAGTTCTTC.

The chain joins TRBV5-6 to TRBJ1-2, with a tentative D call TRBD1 (5 bases). Germline V gives CDR1 SGHDT, CDR2 YYEEEE. The V end was cut by 4 bases, the J end by 2 bases, with 12 bases between. CDR3 length: 14 residues. CDR3 sequence (DNA): TGTGCCAGCAGCCCACAGACAGCAAACTATGGCTACACCTTC. This codes for CASSPQTANYGYTF.

The V and J genes are TRBV5-1 and TRBJ1-6; 8 positions match TRBD1. Per germline, CDR1 SGHRS and CDR2 YFSETQ. Unmatched junction bases numbered 8, after V lost 1 base and J lost 5 bases. This CDR3 contains 17 residues. The CDR3 protein is CASSLRPMGQDNSPLHF. DNA of the CDR3: TGCGCCAGCAGCTTGCGGCCGATGGGACAGGATAATTCACCCCTCCACTTT.

V is TRBV9 and J is TRBJ2-3, with 11 bases identical to TRBD2. Trimming took 0 bases from V and 6 from J; bases not matched to a gene: 9. CDR3 length: 17 amino acids. Germline CDR1 SGDLS, CDR2 YYNGEE. The CDR3 region is CASSVESAIAGGDTQYF. The CDR3 DNA sequence: TGTGCCAGCAGCGTAGAGTCTGCGATAGCGGGAGGGGATACGCAGTATTTT.

This chain joins TRBV15 and TRBJ2-7; D perhaps matches TRBD2 (5 bases). This CDR3 is built from 12 residues. Trimming removed 3 bases from V and 4 bases from J, with 7 bases in between. Germline V gives CDR1 LNHNV, CDR2 YYDKDF (reference sequence). CDR3 amino acids: CATSRPGYEQYF. The CDR3 nucleotides are TGTGCCACCAGCAGGCCGGGGTACGAGCAGTACTTC.

CDR3 region: CASSPPTSEETQYF. As DNA, the CDR3 is TGTGCCAGCTCTCCCCCCACTAGCGAAGAGACCCAGTACTTC. The genes are TRBV18 and TRBJ2-5; 7 nucleotides match TRBD2. Germline CDR1 reads KGHSH; CDR2 reads LQKENI. V lost 6 bases, J lost 3 bases, and 7 bases stayed unmatched. The CDR3 sequence is 14 residues long. The entire variable domain, with the rest obtained from reference TRBV18 and TRBJ2-5, is as follows: NAGVMQNPRHLVRRRGQEARLRCSPMKGHSHVYWYRQLPEEGLKFMVYLQKENIIDESGMPKERFSAEFPKEGPSILRIQQVVRGDSAAYFCASSPPTSEETQYFGPGTRLLVL.

The chain has TRBV28 and TRBJ2-5; perhaps D is TRBD1 or TRBD2 (5 bases each). The CDR3 is 14 amino acids. Germline CDR1 and CDR2: MDHEN and SYDVKM. V lost 6 bases, J lost 4 bases, and 15 bases lay in between. The CDR3 DNA reads as TGTGCCAGCAGCCGGCCGGGGCAAGGAGAGACCCAGTACTTC. It codes for CASSRPGQGETQYF.

The V call is TRBV18, the J call TRBJ2-5; D unclear. Trimming removed 3 bases from V and 1 base from J, with 6 bases in between. The length of the CDR3 is 13 residues. Germline assignment: CDR1 KGHSH and CDR2 LQKENI. The CDR3: CASSPTLQETQYF. DNA of the CDR3: TGTGCCAGCTCACCGACACTCCAAGAGACCCAGTACTTC.

The chain is built from TRBV14 and TRBJ2-2, with D perhaps matching TRBD1 (6 bases). This CDR3 spans 13 amino acids. Per germline, CDR1 SGHDN and CDR2 FVKESK. V lost 4 bases to trimming and J lost 6 bases, with 9 bases between them. The CDR3 sequence is CASSRGPAGELFF. The CDR3 DNA reads TGTGCCAGCAGCCGGGGGCCGGCCGGGGAGCTGTTTTTT.

The CDR3 DNA sequence: TGCGCCAGCAGTCCCGGGACAACTTCCTACGAGCAGTACTTC. Protein product: CASSPGTTSYEQYF. The chain has TRBV5-1 and TRBJ2-7; a weak D match, TRBD1 (6 bases). Germline V gene data show CDR1 as SGHRS and CDR2 as YFSETQ. The length of the CDR3 is 14 residues. Trimming stripped 5 bases from V and 1 base from J, with 13 bases between.

The chain recombines TRBV7-9 with TRBJ2-7; D remains ambiguous. This CDR3 is built from 12 residues. Germline loops: CDR1 SEHNR, CDR2 FQNEAQ (reference sequence). The V gene lost 4 bases and the J gene lost 6 bases, with 10 bases spanning the gap. CDR3 in DNA: TGTGCCAGCAGCTCCCCCGTGGGCGAGCAGTACTTC. Its translation is CASSSPVGEQYF.

This chain uses TRBV5-4 with TRBJ1-4; D not certain. This CDR3 has 16 residues. Germline assignment: CDR1 SGHNT and CDR2 YYREEE (reference sequence). The V end was cut by 3 bases, the J end by 8 bases, with 20 bases between. The CDR3 loop reads CASSSGSSKEYEKLFF. CDR3 nucleotide sequence: TGTGCCAGCAGCTCCGGATCCTCCAAGGAGTACGAAAAACTGTTTTTT.